This passage covers 22 T cell receptor beta chains from one sample sequenced in a study of blood T cells in healthy people across ages (dated by TCRdb to 2014 to 2015). To prepare the library, 5' RACE was applied. Sequenced on an Illumina HiSeq 2500. A second PCR of about 6 to 12 cycles was run with a J-beta primer mix and a sample-barcoded 5' primer. Starting from the raw public reads, TCRdb applied fastp trimming at Q25, assembled clones with MiXCR and retained in-frame beta chains. Rows are unified per CDR3 protein, each entry keeping the most common DNA and genes. This sample is represented by 1.5 million to 2 million distinct CDR3 sequences; 28% of them were singletons. Less than 9.5% of the sample rests with the top ten. Sequenced sample: blood. Every receptor here comes from a woman aged 25 to 39 in good health.

This clonotype appeared many times. The chain recombines TRBV7-2 with TRBJ1-2; D remains unclear. This CDR3 contains 15 residues. The V and J ends lost 5 bases and 2 bases respectively, with 15 bases between them. Per the germline V gene, CDR1 is SGHTA and CDR2 is FQGNSA. CDR3 in amino acids: CASSGRVQENYGYTF. DNA of the CDR3: TGTGCCAGCAGCGGCCGGGTTCAGGAAAACTATGGCTACACCTTC. Full variable domain (rest looked up from reference TRBV7-2 and TRBJ1-2): GAGVSQSPSNKVTEKGKDVELRCDPISGHTALYWYRQSLGQGLEFLIYFQGNSAPDKSGLPSDRFSAERTGGSVSTLTIQRTQQEDSAVYLCASSGRVQENYGYTFGSGTRLTVV.

This clonotype has only a few counts. The chain couples TRBV20-1 to TRBJ2-1; TRBD2 matches at 11 bases. The junction had 8 bases not matched to a gene; V was cut back by 5 bases and J by 8 bases. Germline V gene data show CDR1 as DFQATT and CDR2 as SNEGSKA (reference sequence). The CDR3 is made up of 14 amino acids. This CDR3 reads CSAYGLAGVYEQFF. The DNA for the CDR3 is TGCAGTGCTTATGGACTAGCGGGTGTGTATGAGCAGTTCTTC.

For this clonotype: A much larger clone sits a single nucleotide away, making a read error possible. The chain has TRBV5-1 and TRBJ2-4, with D possibly TRBD2 on 5 matching bases. CDR1 is SGHRS and CDR2 is YFSETQ in the germline V gene. The V end lost 6 bases, the J end lost 13 bases, and 23 bases lay between the germline ends. There are 14 residues in the CDR3. The CDR3 sequence is CASTTSREGSEQYF. The CDR3 DNA is TGCGCCAGCACCACCAGCCGGGAAGGGAGTGAGCAGTACTTC. The complete variable domain, with remaining parts taken from reference TRBV5-1 and TRBJ2-4, reads KAGVTQTPRYLIKTRGQQVTLSCSPISGHRSVSWYQQTPGQGLQFLFEYFSETQRNKGNFPGRFSGRQFSNSRSEMNVSTLELGDSALYLCASTTSREGSEQYFGAGTRLSVL.

This clonotype was found many times. The chain uses TRBV3-1 and TRBJ2-4; perhaps TRBD2 as D (5 bases). Germline V gene data show CDR1 as LGHDT and CDR2 as YNNKEL (reference sequence). V gave up 0 bases and J gave up 7 bases, with 10 bases separating them. The CDR3 extends over 14 amino acids. This CDR3 is CASSQDLVANIQYF. As DNA, the CDR3 is TGTGCCAGCAGCCAAGATCTTGTAGCGAACATTCAGTACTTC.

This clonotype was seen repeatedly, ten times or more. The chain recombines TRBV6-6 with TRBJ2-5, with D tentatively TRBD2 (5 bases). This CDR3 contains 13 residues. V was shortened by 0 bases and J by 3 bases, with 5 bases between the two germline ends. Germline V lookup: CDR1 MNHNY, CDR2 SVGAGI (reference sequence). CDR3 sequence (DNA): TGTGCCAGCAGTTACTCGCGGGAAGAGACCCAGTACTTC. Translation: CASSYSREETQYF.

The sample holds a few counts of this clonotype. The rearrangement uses TRBV6-6 and TRBJ2-1; tentatively, D is TRBD2 (7 bases). This CDR3 spans 15 amino acids. Germline values: CDR1 MNHNY, CDR2 SVGAGI (reference sequence). Trimming took 2 bases from V and 6 from J, leaving 14 bases between them. The CDR3 DNA reads as TGTGCCAGCAGTTACCGAGGGGGGGCCGCCAATGAGCAGTTCTTC. This translates into CASSYRGGAANEQFF.

This chain joins TRBV12-3 or TRBV12-4 and TRBJ2-3, with 12 nucleotides matching TRBD2. CDR3 length equals 17 residues. V trimming: 8 bases; J trimming: 7 bases; junction bases outside the gene matches: 16. CDR3 loop: CASGTTSGGTGRYTQYF. CDR3 bases: TGTGCCAGCGGCACTACTAGCGGGGGGACGGGTCGGTATACGCAGTATTTT.

The V and J genes are TRBV20-1 and TRBJ1-4; D is unclear. Germline V gene lookup returns CDR1 DFQATT and CDR2 SNEGSKA (reference sequence). This CDR3 has 15 amino acids. V lost 2 bases and J lost 0, with 10 bases in between. The CDR3 nucleotides read TGCAGTGCTAGAAAACCAGCGACAACTAATGAAAAACTGTTTTTT. It codes for CSARKPATTNEKLFF.

The chain combines TRBV7-9 with TRBJ2-7; D gene uncertain. Trimming took 1 base from V and 2 from J, leaving 9 bases between them. Germline loops: CDR1 SEHNR, CDR2 FQNEAQ (reference sequence). The CDR3 spans 14 residues. CDR3: CASSLEEQPYEQYF. The DNA of the CDR3 is TGTGCCAGCAGCTTAGAGGAACAGCCCTACGAGCAGTACTTC.

This clonotype was counted at least ten times. This chain connects TRBV10-3 to TRBJ1-2, with D perhaps TRBD1 (5 bases). This CDR3 region has 15 residues. V was shortened by 0 bases and J by 5 bases, with 13 bases between the two germline ends. Germline CDR1 reads ENHRY; CDR2 reads SYGVKD. The CDR3 coding sequence is TGTGCCATCAGTGAGTCGGCGGCCCCAGGGTATGGCTACACCTTC. The encoded protein is CAISESAAPGYGYTF.

This clonotype has just a few counts. The chain is built from TRBV3-1 and TRBJ2-3, with 9 nucleotides matching TRBD1. The CDR3 length is 20 residues. CDR1 LGHDT and CDR2 YNNKEL come from the germline V gene (reference sequence). The trim removed 0 bases at V and 0 bases at J, leaving 13 bases unmatched. CDR3 sequence reads: CASSQERGQGWVSSTDTQYF. CDR3 bases: TGTGCCAGCAGCCAAGAAAGGGGACAGGGTTGGGTCTCTAGCACAGATACGCAGTATTTT.

The chain employs TRBV7-9 and TRBJ1-2, with D uncertain. CDR1 is SEHNR, CDR2 FQNEAQ, per germline (reference sequence). Trimming shortened V by 4 bases and J by 8 bases, and 17 bases separated the two germline ends. This CDR3 is 14 amino acids long. The CDR3 bases are TGTGCCAGCAGCTCCCTTGACTCCCTCGTAGGCTACACCTTC. Encoded protein: CASSSLDSLVGYTF. The whole variable domain, remainder taken from reference TRBV7-9 and TRBJ1-2, is DTGVSQNPRHKITKRGQNVTFRCDPISEHNRLYWYRQTLGQGPEFLTYFQNEAQLEKSRLLSDRFSAERPKGSFSTLEIQRTEQGDSAMYLCASSSLDSLVGYTFGSGTRLTVV.

V usage is TRBV20-1 and J usage is TRBJ2-3; 7 nucleotides agree with TRBD2. CDR3 length: 18 amino acids. CDR1 DFQATT and CDR2 SNEGSKA come from the germline V gene (reference sequence). Trimming removed 0 bases from V and 2 bases from J; junction bases left unmatched: 14. This CDR3 reads CSARDYPGRAGFTDTQYF. The CDR3 nucleotides read TGCAGTGCTAGAGATTACCCCGGACGAGCGGGATTCACAGATACGCAGTATTTT.

The sample holds a few counts of this clonotype. The gene calls are TRBV11-2 and TRBJ1-2; the D is unclear. The CDR3 spans 14 residues. Germline V gene data show CDR1 as SGHAT and CDR2 as FQNNGV. V was shortened by 8 bases and J by 1 base, with 14 bases between the two germline ends. CDR3 in amino acids: CASLRAILNYGYTF. In DNA, the CDR3 is TGTGCCAGCCTAAGAGCAATCCTTAACTATGGCTACACCTTC.

This clonotype was seen more than once but under ten times. At one end, the junction sequence differs from germline, possibly due to a read error. The V call is TRBV11-3, the J call TRBJ2-2; D unclear. Germline assignment: CDR1 SGHNT and CDR2 YENEEA. This CDR3 contains 15 residues. The CDR3 DNA follows: TGTGCCAGCAGCCTAACACAAACGAACACCGGAGAGCTGTTTTTT. Its translation: CASSLTQTNTGELFF.

This clonotype occurred a few times. The chain uses TRBV7-9 and TRBJ2-2; the D gene is possibly TRBD2 (5 bases). Trimming pared 8 bases from V and 4 bases from J, leaving 14 bases between. This CDR3 has 14 residues. The germline CDR1 and CDR2 sequences are SEHNR and FQNEAQ (reference sequence). The CDR3 sequence is CASETIRGTGELFF. Here the CDR3 DNA reads TGTGCCAGCGAGACTATCCGAGGCACCGGGGAGCTGTTTTTT.

The J gene is TRBJ2-5, the V gene TRBV4-3; D not resolved. Between the trimmed V and J ends, which lost 0 bases and 1 base, there was a span of 6 bases. CDR1 is LGHNA and CDR2 is YSLEER in the germline V gene. CDR3 length: 14 amino acids. This CDR3 reads CASSQDHGQETQYF. The CDR3, as DNA: TGCGCCAGCAGCCAAGATCACGGCCAAGAGACCCAGTACTTC.

This clonotype was seen a single time. This chain uses TRBV5-4 with TRBJ1-1; 7 bases fit TRBD1. The CDR3 contains 14 residues. The germline V gene has CDR1 SGHNT and CDR2 YYREEE (reference sequence). V lost 5 bases, J lost 3 bases, and 7 bases stayed unmatched. CDR3 sequence (DNA): TGTGCCAGCAGGGCCACCGGGACAGACACTGAAGCTTTCTTT. Its protein product is CASRATGTDTEAFF.

This clonotype was detected only a few times. This chain uses TRBV20-1 with TRBJ2-5; D is possibly TRBD1 or TRBD2 (6 bases each). The V end was cut by 1 base, the J end by 4 bases, with 22 bases between. In germline, CDR1 is DFQATT, CDR2 SNEGSKA (reference sequence). This CDR3 region has 17 residues. The CDR3 reads CSARAPRLVWGAETQYF. CDR3 in DNA: TGCAGTGCTAGAGCTCCGCGACTAGTCTGGGGGGCAGAGACCCAGTACTTC.

The J gene is TRBJ1-5, the V gene TRBV6-6; 9 nucleotides match TRBD1. The length of the CDR3 is 16 residues. Germline assignment: CDR1 MNHNY and CDR2 SVGAGI (reference sequence). After removal of 7 bases from V and 2 bases from J, the junction contained 9 bases not matched to a gene. CDR3 loop: CASTWTGEGGNQPQHF. DNA for the CDR3: TGTGCCAGCACCTGGACAGGGGAGGGAGGCAATCAGCCCCAGCATTTT.

The chain employs TRBV2 and TRBJ1-5; D remains ambiguous. Trimming took off 10 bases at V and 2 bases at J, with 12 bases between the two ends. In germline, CDR1 is SNHLY, CDR2 FYNNEI. The CDR3 totals 13 residues. CDR3 in DNA: TGTGCCAACAACCGGGGTGGCAATCAGCCCCAGCATTTT. This codes for CANNRGGNQPQHF.

This clonotype has more than one count but fewer than ten. V and J are TRBV4-2 and TRBJ1-2; 8 nucleotides align to TRBD1. CDR3 length: 13 amino acids. Germline V gene sequence: CDR1 LGHNA, CDR2 YNFKEQ. V lost 2 bases and J lost 7; bases outside the gene matches: 3. CDR3 nucleotide sequence: TGTGCCAGCAGCCAACCGGACAGGGTTGGCTACACCTTC. Translated, it gives CASSQPDRVGYTF.